Below, 6 T cell receptor beta chains from the same sample are listed, as sequenced in a study of blood T cell repertoires in COVID-19. Profiled with immunoSEQ multiplex PCR; TCRdb holds only in-frame clones, not every one. The data show some 30,000 clones, with 65% to 90% seen just once and 25% held by the top ten. Sequenced material: peripheral blood. The receptor source for this set is a man between 65 and 79 years old with active COVID-19.

The rearrangement uses TRBV18 and TRBJ2-1; 10 bases match TRBD2. This CDR3 comprises 15 residues. Trimming removed 2 bases from V and 9 bases from J; junction bases left unmatched: 7. The germline V gene encodes CDR1 KGHSH and CDR2 LQKENI. This CDR3 reads CASSPVSGGASEQFF. The DNA for the CDR3 is TGTGCCAGCTCACCAGTAAGCGGGGGGGCATCTGAGCAGTTCTTC.

The rearrangement uses TRBV3-1 (or the pseudogene TRBV3-2) and TRBJ1-1; D possibly corresponds to TRBD1 (5 bases). The CDR3 has 14 residues. Deletions cut 4 bases from V and 3 bases from J, with 12 bases between. Germline-derived CDR1 and CDR2 are LGHDT and YNNKEL (reference sequence). The CDR3 bases are TGTGCCAGCAGCCTCACGGGGGGATACACTGAAGCTTTCTTT. This translates into CASSLTGGYTEAFF.

The V call is TRBV19, the J call TRBJ2-3, with 11 bases lining up with TRBD2. This CDR3 region has 16 residues. Germline V gene sequence: CDR1 LNHDA, CDR2 SQIVND (reference sequence). The V segment lost 3 bases and the J segment 5 bases; nucleotides outside the gene matches: 7. The CDR3 loop is CASSMALAGGEDTQYF. The CDR3 region has the DNA TGTGCCAGTAGTATGGCCCTAGCGGGAGGAGAAGATACGCAGTATTTT.

The chain couples TRBV5-1 to TRBJ2-1; 9 bases align to TRBD1. Germline V gene lookup returns CDR1 SGHRS and CDR2 YFSETQ. The CDR3 is 16 amino acids. Trimming at V came to 0 bases and at J to 3 bases, leaving 4 bases not matched to a gene. The CDR3 DNA reads TGCGCCAGCAGCTTGGCAGGGACAGGGAACTACAATGAGCAGTTCTTC. Translated, it gives CASSLAGTGNYNEQFF. The variable domain in full, completed from reference TRBV5-1 and TRBJ2-1, reads KAGVTQTPRYLIKTRGQQVTLSCSPISGHRSVSWYQQTPGQGLQFLFEYFSETQRNKGNFPGRFSGRQFSNSRSEMNVSTLELGDSALYLCASSLAGTGNYNEQFFGPGTRLTVL.

V usage is TRBV9 and J usage is TRBJ1-1, with D perhaps matching TRBD1 (6 bases). Germline V gives CDR1 SGDLS, CDR2 YYNGEE. The germline V and J ends were trimmed by 0 bases and 1 base, with 16 bases remaining between them. This CDR3 is 17 amino acids long. The CDR3 nucleotides read TGTGCCAGCAGCGTAGCTAGAGGGGGAATGGGGAACACTGAAGCTTTCTTT. The encoded protein is CASSVARGGMGNTEAFF.

The rearrangement joins TRBV2 to TRBJ2-6; 7 nucleotides line up with TRBD2. After removal of 6 bases from V and 2 bases from J, the junction contained 10 bases not matched to a gene. Per germline, CDR1 SNHLY and CDR2 FYNNEI. This CDR3 region has 17 residues. The CDR3 DNA is TGTGCCAGCAGCGGGGGAGGGGCCAGGGCTGGGGCCAACGTCCTGACTTTC. Protein: CASSGGGARAGANVLTF.